Reported below is one TCR beta chain. Its antigen specificity is not known. No much larger clone is present one base from it, and per-base qualities are unavailable. The CDR3 covers 15 residues, taking in both the cysteine and the phenylalanine. Only the CDR3 DNA is retained, 45 bases long and in frame from the first base. The germline V end is reduced by 0 bases and the J end by 2 bases; junction bases left unmatched: 5. CDR1 and CDR2, looked up from the germline V gene (reference sequence), are SGHKS and YYEKEE. All donors were healthy Caucasians. Library generation was performed with 5' RACE. Sequencing took place on an Illumina HiSeq 2000. Template switching introduced a universal primer binding site; the final cDNA contained a unique molecular identifier, enabling accurate counting of TCR cDNA molecules. Specific primers in the conserved constant-segment region were used to synthesize first-strand cDNA for the TCR alpha and beta chains. To control for contamination, each cDNA library was double barcoded with a SMART-Mk sample barcode plus Illumina barcodes. TruSeq adapter sequences and Illumina sample barcodes were added in two successive PCR steps. Sequencing of the TCR alpha and beta cDNA libraries was done on the Illumina HiSeq platform using custom primers. The study's processing was this. MiGEC processed the raw reads to extract unique molecular identifiers, while MiXCR was used to determine the CDR3 positions. Recombination models were inferred per individual with the repgenHMM and IGoR tools using an EM algorithm. Shared clonotypes were analyzed with the tcR package in R, and sharing was normalized by the product of cloneset sizes. Out-of-frame nonproductive sequences were analyzed to study raw recombination free of thymic and clonal selection effects. TCRdb took the public reads, trimmed them with fastp at Q25, ran MiXCR for clone calling and kept in-frame beta chains. Each entry merges the rows of one CDR3 protein and shows their most common DNA and genes. In this record, the V and J calls reflect TCRdb's handling and not the investigators' own analysis. The sample profile shows some 1,700,000 distinct CDR3 sequences; about 30% of them were found once. The biggest ten clones account for about 0.25% of the sample.

These data are taken from a study of identical twins (dated by TCRdb to between 2015 and 2016). For context, the study as a whole: The study deep-sequenced TCR alpha and beta repertoires from monozygotic twins, unrelated adults of various ages and cord blood to test whether fetal clonotypes persist. To rule out contamination, replicate twin experiments were performed at different times with different library preparation protocols.

Study-level results and caveats: In beta out-of-frame sequences, excess twin sharing was weaker, because having fewer shared sequences lowered the signal-to-noise ratio. Out-of-frame TCR alpha sharing in monozygotic twins was systematically underestimated by recombination models, whereas sharing between unrelated individuals was in agreement with the recombination models. Conclusions relied on cross-sectional statistical analysis, since the same donors could not be followed over many years. Invariant T cells such as MAIT and iNKT could partly confound zero-insertion analyses, although diverse VJ usage argued against such confounding for most clonotypes. Fewer insertions were carried by abundant cord blood beta clonotypes; a weaker similar trend was observed in young adult naive repertoires, while no such trend was observed in memory repertoires. Out-of-frame TCR alpha sequences shared between twins showed an excess of low generation-probability sequences compared with coincidental sharing between unrelated individuals.

Sequencing was performed on cord blood. The chain is made from TRBV5-5 and TRBJ2-7; the junction holds 7 bases that match TRBD1. The clonotype originates from a newborn girl in good health. The nucleotides are TGTGCCAGCAGCTTGGTGTCGACAGGGACCTACGAGCAGTACTTC. This is translated as CASSLVSTGTYEQYF.